This is a list of T cell receptor beta chains from one sample in a study of patients and donors after allogeneic stem cell transplantation. MiXCR, applied by TCRdb to the RT-PCR reads, yields one record per CDR3 protein. The table records about 410,000 distinct CDR3 sequences, 16% of them present only once. Sequencing was performed on blood, either unsorted or a sorted T cell fraction (not recorded which). These receptors originate from a human donor who was either an allogeneic HSCT recipient or a stem cell or donor lymphocyte infusion donor (not recorded which). It is not recorded whose cells these are; they may come from a transplant donor. CDR3s leave out the opening cysteine and the closing phenylalanine or tryptophan.

cdr3_length	v_call	j_call	cdr3_aa
15	TRBV7-9	TRBJ2-2	ASSSTRSGVNTEELF
13	TRBV13	TRBJ1-2	ASSLEGGRIYGYT
11	TRBV30	TRBJ2-3	AWTRQGADTQY
14	TRBV4-1	TRBJ2-1	ASSQDWTSGGNEQF
17	TRBV29-1	TRBJ2-2	SVLRRARAPDQATGELF
11	TRBV29-1	TRBJ1-1	SAEDREEVKAF
11	TRBV20-1	TRBJ1-5	SASGRVYQPQH
14	TRBV19	TRBJ2-6	ASSIDGLSGANVLT
10	TRBV28	TRBJ2-7	ASRQGPWEQY
13	TRBV2	TRBJ2-2	ASSEVQRRTGELF
12	TRBV20-1	TRBJ2-7	SARRRGLSYEQY
14	TRBV3-1	TRBJ1-5	ASSHPKKGEFQPQH
12	TRBV6-1	TRBJ2-7	ASSLTGKSYEQY
11	TRBV20-1	TRBJ2-2	SAKGVNTGELF
16	TRBV7-6	TRBJ2-2	ASSILGGRAVNTGELF
12	TRBV7-8	TRBJ2-2	ASSLSSFTGELF
11	TRBV29-1	TRBJ1-1	SVVGGVNTEAF
11	TRBV15	TRBJ2-7	ATSHGHGYEQY
13	TRBV20-1	TRBJ2-7	SATPRIQTSYEQY
12	TRBV2	TRBJ2-7	ASSAEPLSYEQY
13	TRBV27	TRBJ2-2	ASSSGTRNTGELF
12	TRBV6-1	TRBJ1-5	ASRRQGTNQPQH
14	TRBV20-1	TRBJ2-6	SARTGIWSGANVLT
13	TRBV4-1	TRBJ1-2	ASSPRTSERDGYT
11	TRBV28	TRBJ2-7	ASSLFLGGEQY
13	TRBV6-2/TRBV6-3	TRBJ2-1	ASSYSGRGRDEQF
15	TRBV7-9	TRBJ2-1	ASSLALLAGGPYEQF
13	TRBV20-1	TRBJ1-1	SARDPKDRVAEAF
11	TRBV24-1	TRBJ1-5	ATAGTEWQPQH
13	TRBV25-1	TRBJ1-2	ASSEPGRDAYGYT
13	TRBV5-4	TRBJ2-4	ASSSSREWGNIQY
8	TRBV9	TRBJ1-1	ATKLPEAF
12	TRBV12-3/TRBV12-4	TRBJ2-5	ASSLGGLQETQY
12	TRBV5-6	TRBJ1-1	ASSLFRDGTEAF
14	TRBV11-2	TRBJ2-2	ASSPRTSGGAGELF
10	TRBV3-1	TRBJ1-3	ASSQISNTIY
15	TRBV5-4	TRBJ2-1	ASSLTRLAGFYNEQF
10	TRBV29-1	TRBJ1-2	SVGQGNYGYT
11	TRBV5-1	TRBJ2-7	ASSLEIGIEQY
14	TRBV9	TRBJ2-5	ASSVAKLGFAETQY